The sequence of this T cell receptor (beta chain) was determined in a study of CD8 T cells in Susac syndrome. TCR beta from blood CD8+ and CD4+ T cells was sequenced. It was with random hexamers that roughly 0.5 to 1 ug RNA was reverse transcribed. One entry per CDR3 protein results from TCRdb running MiXCR on the immunoSEQ multiplex PCR reads. The table shows about 130,000 distinct CDR3 sequences, with around 91% occurring only once. The junction had 6 bases not matched to a gene; V was cut back by 0 bases and J by 3 bases. From germline, CDR1 is SGDLS and CDR2 YYNGEE. The CDR3 sequence is 15 residues long.

The V gene is TRBV9, the J gene TRBJ2-7; 7 nucleotides agree with TRBD2. The TCR comes from a human donor with multiple sclerosis. Material for sequencing was CD8+ T cells from PBMCs. CDR3 sequence (DNA): TGTGCCAGCAGCGTAGCGGTGGGAGGGCTCTACGAGCAGTACTTC. Translated: CASSVAVGGLYEQYF.